Listed below are T cell receptor beta chains from one sample, sequenced in a study of regulatory T cells in long-lasting Graves disease. TCRdb analysed the multiplex PCR reads with MiXCR anew, one entry per CDR3 protein. Among around 460,000 distinct CDR3 sequences listed, 20% to 25% were seen once. Material: peripheral blood mononuclear cells (PBMCs), obtained when the disease was refractory, from a patient treated with antithyroid drugs. The receptors here all came from a female donor with Graves disease. Both conserved end residues are part of each CDR3. A D gene is named only where the DNA matches it firmly. Expanded clones get a size class; other rows say once, few or many, or leave the size out.

D gene	CDR3 length	V gene	J gene	clone size	CDR3 protein	CDR3 DNA
.	13	TRBV24-1	TRBJ1-4	many	CATQDGGDEKLFF	TGTGCCACTCAGGACGGCGGGGATGAAAAACTGTTTTTT
.	16	TRBV5-1	TRBJ2-6	few	CASFLAAGVGANVLTF	TGCGCCAGCTTCCTGGCGGCAGGGGTTGGGGCCAACGTCCTGACTTTC
.	16	TRBV24-1	TRBJ1-4	many	CATSDPGTSGDEKLFF	TGTGCCACCAGTGATCCCGGGACTTCGGGGGATGAAAAACTGTTTTTT
.	17	TRBV9	TRBJ1-6	.	CASSASGTSSYNSPLHF	TGTGCCAGCAGCGCCTCAGGCACAAGCTCCTATAATTCACCCCTCCACTTT
.	14	TRBV7-9	TRBJ1-6	.	CASSLGVEGSPLHF	TGTGCCAGCAGCTTAGGGGTTGAGGGTTCACCCCTCCACTTT
.	13	TRBV7-9	TRBJ1-2	few	CASSLSGGEGYTF	TGTGCCAGCAGCTTATCTGGGGGCGAGGGCTACACCTTC
.	14	TRBV7-2	TRBJ2-5	many	CASSSTGFQETQYF	TGTGCCAGCAGCTCTACAGGGTTCCAAGAGACCCAGTACTTC
.	14	TRBV28	TRBJ1-6	.	CASLGAAYNSPLHF	TGTGCCAGCCTAGGGGCGGCCTATAATTCACCCCTCCACTTT
.	16	TRBV7-2	TRBJ1-5	few	CASSLVGAGNNQPQHF	TGTGCCAGCAGCTTAGTTGGGGCAGGGAACAATCAGCCCCAGCATTTT
.	14	TRBV11-2	TRBJ2-7	many	CASSLLGGSYEQYF	TGTGCCAGCAGCTTATTGGGGGGCTCCTACGAGCAGTACTTC
.	15	TRBV20-1	TRBJ2-7	many	CSARAPTGSSYEQYF	TGCAGTGCTAGAGCCCCTACGGGGAGTTCCTACGAGCAGTACTTC
.	14	TRBV5-1	TRBJ2-7	.	CASSSLVASYEQYF	TGCGCCAGCAGCTCCCTAGTGGCGAGCTACGAGCAGTACTTC
TRBD2	14	TRBV7-8	TRBJ2-7	.	CASSLGWGGYEQYF	TGTGCCAGCAGCTTAGGATGGGGGGGGTACGAGCAGTACTTC
TRBD1	16	TRBV2	TRBJ2-4	once	CASSRGGNEAKNTQYF	TGTGCCAGCAGTAGAGGGGGCAATGAAGCCAAAAACACTCAGTACTTC
TRBD2	15	TRBV7-2	TRBJ2-5	.	CASSSYTSGQETQYF	TGTGCCAGCAGCTCATACACTAGCGGTCAAGAGACCCAGTACTTC
TRBD1	19	TRBV7-9	TRBJ2-6	few	CASSLWERTGRSGANVLTF	TGTGCCAGCAGCTTATGGGAAAGGACAGGACGTTCTGGGGCCAACGTCCTGACTTTC
.	15	TRBV19	TRBJ2-7	few	CASSIGSSTSYEQYF	TGTGCCAGTAGTATAGGTAGCTCGACCTCCTACGAGCAGTACTTC
.	14	TRBV6-1	TRBJ1-2	many	CASSSLGIGYGYTF	TGTGCCAGCAGCTCCCTCGGAATCGGCTATGGCTACACCTTC
.	14	TRBV15	TRBJ2-5	many	CATSRARGEETQYF	TGTGCCACCAGCAGGGCGAGGGGCGAAGAGACCCAGTACTTC
.	14	TRBV5-5	TRBJ1-1	.	CASSFGSYVTEAFF	TGTGCCAGCAGCTTCGGTTCTTACGTGACTGAAGCTTTCTTT
.	13	TRBV11-1	TRBJ1-2	many	CASSLSGKYGYTF	TGTGCCAGCAGCTTATCCGGGAAATATGGCTACACCTTC
.	13	TRBV24-1	TRBJ2-7	many	CATSGRPRYEQYF	TGTGCCACCAGTGGTCGACCTCGCTACGAGCAGTACTTC
.	16	TRBV7-9	TRBJ2-7	few	CASSSIAGVSSYEQYF	TGTGCCAGCAGCTCGATCGCAGGGGTTAGCTCCTACGAGCAGTACTTC
TRBD1	13	TRBV4-3	TRBJ2-5	.	CASSTGEWETQYF	TGCGCCAGCAGTACAGGGGAGTGGGAGACCCAGTACTTC
.	13	TRBV30	TRBJ1-5	few	CAWSMAANQPQHF	TGTGCCTGGAGTATGGCTGCCAATCAGCCCCAGCATTTT
.	17	TRBV7-3	TRBJ2-5	few	CASTLPPDWGRRETQYF	TGTGCCAGCACTCTACCCCCCGACTGGGGGCGCCGGGAGACCCAGTACTTC
TRBD1	13	TRBV29-1	TRBJ1-1	many	CSSQGAENTEAFF	TGCAGCTCCCAGGGGGCAGAGAACACTGAAGCTTTCTTT
TRBD2	16	TRBV5-1	TRBJ2-5	.	CASSLTSGGTMETQYF	TGCGCCAGCAGCTTAACCTCTGGCGGGACTATGGAGACCCAGTACTTC
.	16	TRBV6-1	TRBJ1-3	few	CASSPNPWVNADTIYF	TGTGCCAGCAGTCCCAACCCCTGGGTTAACGCAGACACCATATATTTT
TRBD1	13	TRBV10-3	TRBJ1-5	.	CAISGGQGEPQHF	TGTGCCATCAGTGGGGGACAGGGGGAGCCCCAGCATTTT
.	15	TRBV12-3/TRBV12-4	TRBJ2-2	few	CASSFYGGNTGELFF	TGTGCCAGCAGTTTTTATGGCGGGAACACCGGGGAGCTGTTTTTT
.	14	TRBV5-6	TRBJ1-2	.	CASSSRDGRYGYTF	TGTGCCAGCAGCTCCCGGGACGGACGCTATGGCTACACCTTC